This is a list of T cell receptor beta chains from one sample in a study of prognosis after radiotherapy for stage I lung cancer. TCRdb re-derived calls from the multiplex PCR reads in MiXCR, one entry per CDR3 protein. The sample has under 75,000 distinct CDR3 sequences, roughly 29% seen once; the top ten hold 6.5% to 8.5%. The material was PBMCs, obtained before or after stereotactic body radiation therapy (not recorded which). The receptors here all came from a donor over 45 with non-small cell lung cancer. Both conserved end residues are part of each CDR3. A D gene is named only where the DNA matches it firmly. Expanded clones are given a class, and other clones once, few, many or no size at all.

clone size	J gene	CDR3 length	D gene	V gene	CDR3 DNA	CDR3 protein
many	TRBJ1-5	15	TRBD1	TRBV6-1	TGTGCCAGCAGCAAGACAGGGGATAGCAATCAGCCCCAGCATTTT	CASSKTGDSNQPQHF
NA	TRBJ2-1	14	TRBD1	TRBV6-1	TGTGCCAGCACCCGCCCTGGACAGGGGAATCAGCAGTTCTTC	CASTRPGQGNQQFF
many	TRBJ2-3	15	TRBD2	TRBV5-5	TGTGCCAGCAGCTTTAGCGGGGGGGCGGTAGATACGCAGTATTTT	CASSFSGGAVDTQYF
many	TRBJ1-3	14	TRBD1	TRBV20-1	TGCAGTGCTCGACAGGGGGGAACGGGAAACACCATATATTTT	CSARQGGTGNTIYF
many	TRBJ2-5	13	TRBD1	TRBV6-1	TGTGCCAGCAGCGAACAGGGGACAGAGACCCAGTACTTC	CASSEQGTETQYF
many	TRBJ2-1	14	NA	TRBV5-6	TGTGCCAGCAGGGTCTGGAGGTCCTACAATGAGCAGTTCTTC	CASRVWRSYNEQFF
few	TRBJ1-1	15	NA	TRBV7-2	TGTGCCAGCAGCCGTTTGGGGGCCTCGAACACTGAAGCTTTCTTT	CASSRLGASNTEAFF
few	TRBJ2-5	20	NA	TRBV9	TGTGCCAGCAGCGTAGGAGCAGGGGCCAGGCGGGGCACACATGGGGAGACCCAGTACTTC	CASSVGAGARRGTHGETQYF
medium-sized	TRBJ1-6	14	NA	TRBV28	TGTGCCAGCCTCCAACAGGGCGGGGATTCACCCCTCCACTTT	CASLQQGGDSPLHF
NA	TRBJ1-2	14	NA	TRBV5-1	TGCGCCAGCAGCTTGGAAGGTGGTTACAATGGCTACACCTTC	CASSLEGGYNGYTF
NA	TRBJ2-3	14	NA	TRBV3-2	TGTGCCAGCAGCCAGGGGACAGGGGGCAATACGCAGTATTTT	CASSQGTGGNTQYF
NA	TRBJ2-2	14	TRBD1	TRBV12-3/TRBV12-4	TGTGCCAGCAGTGTTCCAGGGGGCAAAGGGGAGCTGTTTTTT	CASSVPGGKGELFF
many	TRBJ1-3	14	NA	TRBV2	TGTGCCAGCAGTGCGACCGCTTCTGGAAACACCATATATTTT	CASSATASGNTIYF
many	TRBJ1-2	13	TRBD1	TRBV6-2/TRBV6-3	TGTGCCAGCAGTGGGACAGGGGAAGGCGGCTACACCTTC	CASSGTGEGGYTF
many	TRBJ2-7	17	NA	TRBV9	TGTGCCAGCAGCGTAGAGGCTTGGACAGATCATCCCTACGAGCAGTACTTC	CASSVEAWTDHPYEQYF
many	TRBJ1-2	16	TRBD1	TRBV6-1	TGTGCCAGCAGCTCCACACTAGACAGGGGGCAGCGTGGCTACACCTTC	CASSSTLDRGQRGYTF
few	TRBJ2-5	15	TRBD1	TRBV20-1	TGCAGTGCTAGAGACCTACAGGGGGCATGGGAGACCCAGTACTTC	CSARDLQGAWETQYF
many	TRBJ2-7	12	NA	TRBV20-1	TGCAGTGCTAGAGAGCAGGGGCGTGAGCAGTACTTC	CSAREQGREQYF
many	TRBJ2-3	14	TRBD2	TRBV6-1	TGTGCCAGCCGGACGGGGGGGCCAGGAGATACGCAGTATTTT	CASRTGGPGDTQYF
many	TRBJ1-6	14	NA	TRBV5-1	TGCGCCAGCAGCTTTGGAAACACGGGTTCACCCCTCCACTTT	CASSFGNTGSPLHF
many	TRBJ1-1	16	NA	TRBV7-9	TGTGCCAGCAGCTTAGGGCAATCGAAAATGAACACTGAAGCTTTCTTT	CASSLGQSKMNTEAFF
many	TRBJ1-5	15	NA	TRBV15	TGTGCCACCAGCAGAGGGGCCCAAGAGGCTCAGCCCCAGCATTTT	CATSRGAQEAQPQHF
many	TRBJ2-7	12	NA	TRBV20-1	TGCAGTGCAATCCGGCTCTCCTACGAGCAGTACTTC	CSAIRLSYEQYF
many	TRBJ1-6	15	NA	TRBV12-3/TRBV12-4	TGTGCCAGCAGTTTGAGGCAATCCTATAATTCACCCCTCCACTTT	CASSLRQSYNSPLHF
NA	TRBJ2-5	14	TRBD1	TRBV5-5	TGTGCCAGCAGCCCGACAGGGACCCAAGAGACCCAGTACTTC	CASSPTGTQETQYF
few	TRBJ1-3	16	NA	TRBV4-3	TGCGCCAGCAGCCAAGATCCCGGATTCTCTGGAACCACCATATATTTT	CASSQDPGFSGTTIYF
many	TRBJ2-3	16	TRBD2	TRBV20-1	TGCAGTGCTCAAGGGCCGGGGGGGCAGATGGTGGATACGCAGTATTTT	CSAQGPGGQMVDTQYF
NA	TRBJ1-1	14	NA	TRBV29-1	TGCAGCGTTGAAGCGGGTGATGCCGGCTACGCAGCTTTCTTT	CSVEAGDAGYAAFF
many	TRBJ1-2	16	TRBD1	TRBV5-1	TGCGCCAGCAGCTTGGCCAAAGGGACAGCCAACTATGGCTACACCTTC	CASSLAKGTANYGYTF
many	TRBJ2-1	17	TRBD2	TRBV7-8	TGTGCCAGCAGCCCCCGGACTAGCGGGGGGCTTAACAATGAGCAGTTCTTC	CASSPRTSGGLNNEQFF
many	TRBJ2-3	16	NA	TRBV3-1	TGTGCCAGCAGCCGAGGCGCGGGGGCGAGCACAGATACGCAGTATTTT	CASSRGAGASTDTQYF
many	TRBJ1-5	15	TRBD1	TRBV20-1	TGCAGTGCTGATGACAGGGGGCGAGGATATCAGCCCCAGCATTTT	CSADDRGRGYQPQHF
many	TRBJ1-2	13	NA	TRBV5-1	TGCGCCAGCAGCTCGCAGGCTAACTATGGCTACACCTTC	CASSSQANYGYTF